This T cell receptor (beta chain) stems from a study of vaccination and CD4 T cells after COVID-19 (dated by TCRdb to about 2022). About the investigation overall: SARS-CoV-2 positivity had been established in the convalescent patients by nasal swab PCR, and mild disease was recorded in several of these patients and severe disease in one. The convalescent cohort included six males and four females, with two Hispanic individuals, seven Caucasians, two Asians and one multiracial person. Participants received two doses of either the Pfizer-BioNTech BNT162b2 vaccine (n=8) or the Moderna mRNA-1273 vaccine (n=2). Post-COVID blood samples from convalescent patients were collected a median of around 100 days after diagnosis, with a range of roughly 30 to 161 days. The time from the second vaccine dose to post-vaccine blood sampling had a median of roughly 70 days and ranged from about 12 to 250 days. For a few convalescent patients, samples were collected at an early post-vaccination timepoint (day 14) as well as at a late post-vaccination timepoint (days 161 to 241). Overlapping spike peptide pools from SARS-CoV-2 and from the common cold coronaviruses HCoV-NL63, HCoV-OC43 and HCoV-229E were used as culture stimuli. In control cultures, a CEFX viral epitope pool was used as positive control, an HIV-1 Nef peptide pool was used as negative control, or no peptide was added. In around nine COVID-19 convalescent patients and a handful of infection-naive healthy vaccine recipients, the spike-specific CD4+ TCR repertoire before mRNA vaccination was compared with the repertoire after mRNA vaccination.

CDR1 is given as SEHNR and CDR2 as FQNEAQ, both from the germline V gene (reference sequence). The CDR3 runs 15 residues from the cysteine to the phenylalanine. The CDR3 DNA has 45 bases and is translated from base 1. Trimming removed 5 bases from V and 2 bases from J; the gene matches leave 3 bases unexplained. Broader findings and caveats from the paper: Among convalescent patients, a median roughly 90% of the SARS-CoV-2-reactive clones seen after vaccination appeared only after vaccination, which suggests priming specific to the vaccine. In convalescent patients, nearly all vaccine-specific clones (304 of 307) were found to be mono-reactive for SARS-CoV-2 spike rather than cross-reactive with common cold coronaviruses. The study included relatively few convalescent patients and did not analyze early timepoints after natural infection. The median count of SARS-CoV-2-reactive clonotypes went up from around 21 after infection to a few dozen after vaccination, although the change was not significant.

Preparation of the library involved PCR. At the Johns Hopkins FTIC core, DNA from the cultured CD4+ T cells underwent TCR sequencing with the Oncomine TCR Beta short-read assay. Genomic DNA was extracted from the cultured CD4+ T cells with the QIAamp micro DNA kit. The Oncomine TCR Beta libraries from cultured CD4+ T cells were pooled using unique dual indexes and then sequenced on an Illumina iSeq 100. The paper's processing steps were these. Non-productive sequences were filtered out, and CDR3s that did not start with C, did not end with F or W, or were shorter than 7 amino acids were discarded. Antigen-specific clonotypes were identified using the MANAFEST web application through comparison of peptide-stimulated wells with reference and other culture wells. Positive clones required FDR below 0.05, an odds ratio above 5, and productive frequency above 0.1% in at least two of three replicate wells. A clonotype counted as cross-reactive if it showed significant expansion both in the SARS-CoV-2 spike wells and in at least one common cold coronavirus spike condition. Levenshtein distances (stringdist) and unrooted phylogenetic trees (ape) in R version 3.6.1 were used to assess CDR3 homology. Clones were called with MiXCR by TCRdb after fastp trimmed the public reads at Q25, and only in-frame beta chains were retained. Rows are combined by CDR3 protein, so each entry shows the most common genes and DNA. Here the V and J calls rest on TCRdb's processing, not on the authors' analysis. The sample has tens of thousands of distinct CDR3 sequences on record, under 40% of them singletons. The ten largest make up around 8.4% of the sample.

Regarding this clonotype: Its specific antigen is unknown. No clone much larger than this one lies a single base away; base qualities are absent.

The label giving this sample's time point can be read as: late sampling 161 to 241 days after vaccination in three convalescent patients. The sample's treatment or condition, from its label and the paper: roughly 11-day PBMC culture with coronavirus spike peptide pools or control peptides (ViraFEST assay). To expand antigen-specific T cells with peptide pools and then pick out the expanded clonotypes through TCR sequencing, the study relied on the ViraFEST assay. The positive SARS-CoV-2 PCR tests of the convalescent patients were dated from March to December 2020, before the Alpha, Beta and Delta variants emerged in the United States. PBMCs were cultured at 1.5 million to 2.5 million per well in IMDM supplemented with roughly 5% human AB serum and approximately 10 IU/ml IL-2, with around 10 ug/ml peptide pools added. Half of the culture medium was replaced with fresh IL-2-containing medium on days 3 and 7. After approximately eleven days of culture, CD4+ T cells were isolated by negative selection using the EasySep CD4+ T cell isolation kit. Ficoll-Paque Plus gradient centrifugation was used to isolate PBMCs from whole blood, and the isolated PBMCs were then either used fresh or cryopreserved at -140C. In general, triplicate wells were set up for every culture condition.

Material: CD4+ T cells from blood, cultured in vitro, obtained about 7 months after SARS-CoV-2 vaccination. This chain is built from TRBV7-9 and TRBJ2-6; TRBD1 fits 7 bases in the junction. The receptor was derived from a human donor who had recovered from COVID-19. This receptor has the CDR3 CASSPQGTGANVLTF. The DNA reads as follows: TGTGCCAGCAGCCCACAGGGGACTGGGGCCAACGTCCTGACTTTC.